This T cell receptor beta chain was captured by sequencing in a study of blood T cell repertoires in COVID-19. Study overall: Acute and convalescent COVID-19 samples came from the United States, Italy and Spain.

Original analysis: Amplification with reference gene primers provided the estimates of nucleated cell counts. Sequenced by immunoSEQ multiplex PCR; TCRdb stores in-frame clones only, minus some. For V, J and clone size, that table is used; D and trimming come from the DNA. The sample has some 260,000 clones; 88% are singletons. The CDR3 contains 17 residues. Germline V gives CDR1 DFQATT, CDR2 SNEGSKA (reference sequence). V was clipped by 3 bases and J by 7 bases, with 27 bases between them. Sequencing input: peripheral blood. The chain is built from TRBV20-1 and TRBJ1-2, with D possibly being TRBD1 (5 bases). The receptor's source is a man older than 75 with acute or convalescent COVID-19. CDR3 DNA sequence: TGCAGTGCTAGTCCGAACCGACCGGCAGGGTTGGAGGGTGGCTACACCTTC. Translated: CSASPNRPAGLEGGYTF.